The rows below give T cell receptor beta chains drawn from one sample of a study of cytomegalovirus exposure and HLA in healthy donors. The repertoire was sequenced with immunoSEQ multiplex PCR; TCRdb's copy has only in-frame clones and lacks some. Of some 180,000 clones listed, just over 75% are singletons. The sequenced material came from PBMCs. The origin of the receptors is a man under 40 in good health and CMV-seronegative. Each CDR3 is given with its conserved first and last residue.

V gene	J gene	CDR3 protein
TRBV7-6	TRBJ1-1	CASSLGQMNTEAFF
TRBV19	TRBJ2-1	CACCRDGSFVLPNEQFF
TRBV4-1	TRBJ1-2	CASSQVQHVDGYTF
TRBV15	TRBJ2-2	CATSRDAGQRNTGELFF
TRBV5-1	TRBJ1-4	CASSLERVRSNEKLFF
TRBV5-1	TRBJ2-7	CASSLAEGYEQYF
TRBV9	TRBJ2-7	CASSVRDRGTYEQYF
TRBV7-6	TRBJ1-1	CASSAGPTEAFF
TRBV14	TRBJ2-2	CASSQDHRRNTGELFF
TRBV25-1	TRBJ2-3	CASSEIIDTQYF
TRBV6-6	TRBJ2-7	CASGPGAYEQYF
TRBV28	TRBJ2-2	CASFASRGLAGGPNTGELFF
TRBV2	TRBJ2-2	CASMVGTNTGELFF
TRBV4-2	TRBJ2-5	CASSAPGGWETQYF
TRBV7-9	TRBJ2-7	CASSPPTPPYEQYF